This T cell receptor (beta chain) was observed in a study of OX40 agonist ivuxolimab in advanced cancers. Study at large: The dose-escalation cohort was approximately 85% male, with a mean age of 60 years, ranging roughly 23 to 79. Study-level points and caveats: Average numbers of expanded clones were greater in CD8+ T cells than in CD4+. Specificity for antigen went undetermined in the expanded peripheral T cells. At 0.1 to 3.0 mg/kg, clonal expansion of CD4+ and CD8+ blood T cells had occurred by week 6.

This clone has just one count. Antigen unknown. Sequenced by immunoSEQ multiplex PCR; TCRdb stores in-frame clones only, minus some. The table lists fewer than 60,000 clones, 87% of them singletons. CDR1 SGHNT and CDR2 YYREEE come from the germline V gene (reference sequence). Trimming shortened V by 4 bases and J by 0 bases, and 14 bases separated the two germline ends. The CDR3 covers 16 residues. The sample in question was CD4+ or CD8+ T cells sorted from blood, obtained in a trial of the OX40 agonist ivuxolimab. This receptor was identified in an adult with an advanced solid tumor such as melanoma, head and neck, liver or kidney cancer. The rearrangement links TRBV5-4 to TRBJ2-1, with D perhaps matching TRBD1 (5 bases). Written as DNA, the CDR3 is TGTGCCAGCAGCACGACAGTGTTAAGCTCCTACAATGAGCAGTTCTTC. Its translation: CASSTTVLSSYNEQFF. Combining the CDR3 with reference TRBV5-4 and TRBJ2-1 gives the whole variable domain ETGVTQSPTHLIKTRGQQVTLRCSSQSGHNTVSWYQQALGQGPQFIFQYYREEENGRGNFPPRFSGLQFPNYSSELNVNALELDDSALYLCASSTTVLSSYNEQFFGPGTRLTVL.